This entry features one TCR beta chain sequence. The data stem from a study of cytomegalovirus exposure and HLA in healthy donors. With 60 Vbeta and 13 Jbeta primers, the PCR was carried out. Method: immunoSEQ multiplex PCR; TCRdb's copy keeps in-frame clones and lacks some. The sample has some 130,000 clones; roughly 80% are singletons. V was clipped by 4 bases and J by 2 bases, with 10 bases between them. Germline V lookup: CDR1 SGHDT, CDR2 YYEEEE. This CDR3 contains 13 residues. The receptor's source is a male donor in good health and CMV-seronegative. The sequenced sample was PBMCs. V gene TRBV5-6 combines with J gene TRBJ2-7; D perhaps matches TRBD1 (5 bases). The CDR3 spells CASSRDSTYEQYF. Written as DNA, the CDR3 is TGTGCCAGCAGCCGAGACAGTACCTACGAGCAGTACTTC.